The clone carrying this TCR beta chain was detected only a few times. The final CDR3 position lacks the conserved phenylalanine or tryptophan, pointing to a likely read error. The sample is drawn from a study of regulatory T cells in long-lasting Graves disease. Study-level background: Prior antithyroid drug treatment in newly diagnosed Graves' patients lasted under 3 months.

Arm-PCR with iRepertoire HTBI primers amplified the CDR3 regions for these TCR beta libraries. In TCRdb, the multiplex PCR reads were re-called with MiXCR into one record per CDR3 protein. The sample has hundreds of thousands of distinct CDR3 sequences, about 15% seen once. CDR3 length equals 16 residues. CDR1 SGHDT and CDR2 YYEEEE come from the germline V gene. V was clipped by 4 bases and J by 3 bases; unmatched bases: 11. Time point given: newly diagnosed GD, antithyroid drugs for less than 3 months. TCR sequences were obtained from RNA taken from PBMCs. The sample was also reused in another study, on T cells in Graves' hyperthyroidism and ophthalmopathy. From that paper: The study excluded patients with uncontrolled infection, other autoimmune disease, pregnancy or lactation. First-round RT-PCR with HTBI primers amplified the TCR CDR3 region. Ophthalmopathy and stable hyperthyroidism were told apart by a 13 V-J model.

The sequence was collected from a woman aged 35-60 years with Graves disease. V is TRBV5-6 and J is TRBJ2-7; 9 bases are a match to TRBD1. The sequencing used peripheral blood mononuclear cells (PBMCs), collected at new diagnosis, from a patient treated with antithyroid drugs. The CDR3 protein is CASSNLGDRDYYEQYS. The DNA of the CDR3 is TGTGCCAGCAGCAACCTAGGGGACAGGGATTACTACGAGCAGTACTCC.